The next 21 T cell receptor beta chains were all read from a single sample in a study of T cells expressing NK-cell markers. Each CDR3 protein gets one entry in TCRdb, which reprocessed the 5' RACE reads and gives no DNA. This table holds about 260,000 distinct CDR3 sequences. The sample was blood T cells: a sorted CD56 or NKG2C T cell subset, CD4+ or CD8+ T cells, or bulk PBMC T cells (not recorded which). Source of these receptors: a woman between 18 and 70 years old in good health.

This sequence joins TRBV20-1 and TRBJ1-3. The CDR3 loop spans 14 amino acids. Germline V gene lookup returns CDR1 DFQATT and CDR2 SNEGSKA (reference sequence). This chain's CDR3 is CSAASRASGNTMYF.

The CDR3 protein is CSARADLNTDTQYF. V is TRBV20-1 and J is TRBJ2-3. The CDR3 loop spans 14 amino acids. Germline values: CDR1 DFQATT, CDR2 SNEGSKA (reference sequence).

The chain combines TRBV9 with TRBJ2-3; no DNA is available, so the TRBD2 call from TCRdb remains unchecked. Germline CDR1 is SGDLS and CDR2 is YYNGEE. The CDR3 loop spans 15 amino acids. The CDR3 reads CASSVLSGSTDTQYF. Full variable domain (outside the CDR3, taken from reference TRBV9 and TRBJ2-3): DSGVTQTPKHLITATGQRVTLRCSPRSGDLSVYWYQQSLDQGLQFLIQYYNGEERAKGNILERFSAQQFPDLHSELNLSSLELGDSALYFCASSVLSGSTDTQYFGPGTRLTVL.

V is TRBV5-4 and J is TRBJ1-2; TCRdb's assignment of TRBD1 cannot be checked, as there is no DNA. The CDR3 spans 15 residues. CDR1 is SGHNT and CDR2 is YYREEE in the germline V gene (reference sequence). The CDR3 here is CASSLARTGGHGYTF. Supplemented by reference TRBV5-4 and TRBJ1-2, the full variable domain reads ETGVTQSPTHLIKTRGQQVTLRCSSQSGHNTVSWYQQALGQGPQFIFQYYREEENGRGNFPPRFSGLQFPNYSSELNVNALELDDSALYLCASSLARTGGHGYTFGSGTRLTVV.

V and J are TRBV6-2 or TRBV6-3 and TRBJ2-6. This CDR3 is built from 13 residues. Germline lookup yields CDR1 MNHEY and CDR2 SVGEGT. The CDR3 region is CASGFHGANVLTF.

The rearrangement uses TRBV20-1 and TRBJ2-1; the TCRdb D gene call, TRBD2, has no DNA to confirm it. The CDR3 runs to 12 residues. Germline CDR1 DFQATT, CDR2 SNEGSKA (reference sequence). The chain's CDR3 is CSAAGTPNEQFF.

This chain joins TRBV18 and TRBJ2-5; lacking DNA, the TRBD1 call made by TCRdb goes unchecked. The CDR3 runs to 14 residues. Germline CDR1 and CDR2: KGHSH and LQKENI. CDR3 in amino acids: CASSPRSREETQYF.

The CDR3 sequence: CASSETDEGRNEQFF. This chain uses TRBV9 with TRBJ2-1; TCRdb gives TRBD1 as the D gene, but with no DNA this cannot be confirmed. CDR1 SGDLS and CDR2 YYNGEE come from the germline V gene. CDR3 length equals 15 residues.

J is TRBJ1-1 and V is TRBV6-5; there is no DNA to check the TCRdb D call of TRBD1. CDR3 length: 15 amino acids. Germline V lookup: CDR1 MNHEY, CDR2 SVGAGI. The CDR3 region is CASSYWGQKNTEAFF.

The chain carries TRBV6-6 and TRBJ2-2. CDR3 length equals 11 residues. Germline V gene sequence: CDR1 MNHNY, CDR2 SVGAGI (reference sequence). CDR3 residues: CASRFTGELFF.

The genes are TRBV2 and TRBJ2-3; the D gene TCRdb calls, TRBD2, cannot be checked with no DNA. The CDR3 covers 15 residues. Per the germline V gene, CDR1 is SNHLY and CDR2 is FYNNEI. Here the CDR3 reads CASKESGRDTDTQYF.

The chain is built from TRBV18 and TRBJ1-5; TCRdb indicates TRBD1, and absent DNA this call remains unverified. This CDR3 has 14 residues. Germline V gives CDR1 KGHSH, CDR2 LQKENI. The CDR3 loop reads CASSPGQSNQPQHF.

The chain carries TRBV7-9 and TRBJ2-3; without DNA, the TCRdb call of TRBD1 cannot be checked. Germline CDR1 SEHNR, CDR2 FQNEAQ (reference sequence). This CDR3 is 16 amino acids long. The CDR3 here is CASSPVSAGYADTQYF.

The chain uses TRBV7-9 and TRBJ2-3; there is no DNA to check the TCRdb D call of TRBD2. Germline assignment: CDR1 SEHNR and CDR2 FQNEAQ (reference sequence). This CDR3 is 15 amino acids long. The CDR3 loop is CASSLLAVSTDTQYF.

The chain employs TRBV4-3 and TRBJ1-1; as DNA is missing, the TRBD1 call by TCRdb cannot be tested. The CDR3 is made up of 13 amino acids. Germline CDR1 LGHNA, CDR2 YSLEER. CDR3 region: CASSKTGYPEAFF.

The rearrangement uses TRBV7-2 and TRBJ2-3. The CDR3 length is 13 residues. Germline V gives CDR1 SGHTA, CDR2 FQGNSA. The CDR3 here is CASSPFRTDTQYF.

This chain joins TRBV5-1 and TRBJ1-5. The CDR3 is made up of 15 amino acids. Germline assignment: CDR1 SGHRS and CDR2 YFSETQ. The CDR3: CASSLDGDSNQPQHF.

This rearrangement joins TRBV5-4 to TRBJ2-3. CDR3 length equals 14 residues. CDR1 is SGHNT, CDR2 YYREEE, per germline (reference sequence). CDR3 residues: CASSWVGAADTQYF.

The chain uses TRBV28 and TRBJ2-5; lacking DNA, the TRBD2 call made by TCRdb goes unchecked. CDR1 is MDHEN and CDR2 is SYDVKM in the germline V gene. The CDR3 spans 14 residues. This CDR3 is CASHPGGRRETQYF.

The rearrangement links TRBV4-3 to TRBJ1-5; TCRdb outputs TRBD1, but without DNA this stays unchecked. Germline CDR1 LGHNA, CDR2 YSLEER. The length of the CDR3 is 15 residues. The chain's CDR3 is CASSQDAGSNQPQHF.

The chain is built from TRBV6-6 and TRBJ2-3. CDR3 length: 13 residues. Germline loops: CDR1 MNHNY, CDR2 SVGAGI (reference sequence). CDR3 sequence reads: CASSYPGTDTQYF.